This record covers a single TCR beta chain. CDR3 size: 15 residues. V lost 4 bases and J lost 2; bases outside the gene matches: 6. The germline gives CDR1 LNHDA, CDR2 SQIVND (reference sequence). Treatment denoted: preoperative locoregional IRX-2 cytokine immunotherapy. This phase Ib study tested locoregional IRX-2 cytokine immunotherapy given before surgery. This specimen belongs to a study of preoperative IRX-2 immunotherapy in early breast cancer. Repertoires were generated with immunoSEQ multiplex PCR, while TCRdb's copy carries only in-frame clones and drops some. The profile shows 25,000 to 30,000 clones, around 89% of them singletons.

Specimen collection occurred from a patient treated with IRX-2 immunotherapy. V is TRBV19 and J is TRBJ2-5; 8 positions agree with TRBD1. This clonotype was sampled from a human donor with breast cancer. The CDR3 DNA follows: TGTGCCAGTAGTACACACTGGACAGGGCAAGAGACCCAGTACTTC. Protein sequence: CASSTHWTGQETQYF.